The clone carrying this T cell receptor (beta chain) was seen only once. This specimen comes from a study of blood T cell repertoires in COVID-19. Measured with immunoSEQ multiplex PCR; TCRdb has only the in-frame clones, and not every one. The data show roughly 320,000 clones, with 85% to 95% seen just once and 3.9% held by the top ten. The CDR3 totals 12 residues. V was clipped by 0 bases and J by 11 bases, with 10 bases between them. Looked up from germline, CDR1 is SGHTA and CDR2 is FQGTGA. The genes are TRBV7-3 and TRBJ1-1, with TRBD1 as a possible D gene (5 bases). The sequenced material came from PBMCs or T cells enriched from blood (not recorded which). This sequence was found in a woman aged 25 to 45 who had been exposed to COVID-19. CDR3 loop: CASSLTGGSAFF. CDR3 bases: TGTGCCAGCAGCTTAACTGGGGGGAGCGCTTTCTTT.